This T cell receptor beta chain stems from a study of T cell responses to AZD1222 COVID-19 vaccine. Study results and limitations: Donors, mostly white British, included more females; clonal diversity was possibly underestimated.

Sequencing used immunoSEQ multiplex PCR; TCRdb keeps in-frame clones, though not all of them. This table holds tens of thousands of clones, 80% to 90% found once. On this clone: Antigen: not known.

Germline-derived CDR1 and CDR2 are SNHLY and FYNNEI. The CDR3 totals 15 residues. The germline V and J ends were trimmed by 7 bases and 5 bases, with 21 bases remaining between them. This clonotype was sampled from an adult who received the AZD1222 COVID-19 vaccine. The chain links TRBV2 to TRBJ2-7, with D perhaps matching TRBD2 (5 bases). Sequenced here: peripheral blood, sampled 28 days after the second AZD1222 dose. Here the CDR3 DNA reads TGTGCCAGCACACCGAGCGGTGTCAGGCGAGACGAGCAGTACTTC. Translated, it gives CASTPSGVRRDEQYF.